This record covers a single T cell receptor (beta chain). Its matching antigen is unknown. The sample is drawn from a study of cytomegalovirus exposure and HLA in healthy donors. The data were produced by immunoSEQ multiplex PCR, yet TCRdb's version contains in-frame clones alone and is incomplete. This sample has under 250,000 clones, with approximately 87% found just once. Study outcomes and limitations: A few chains tied to CMV proved CMV antigen-specific in vitro.

The sequencing sample was made of PBMCs. The TCR comes from a woman between 18 and 29 years old in good health and CMV-seronegative.

The CDR3 is CASSVDRGRHEQFF. The CDR3 bases are TGTGCCAGCAGCGTTGACAGGGGCAGGCATGAGCAGTTCTTC. The J gene is TRBJ2-1, the V gene TRBV2; 8 bases are shared with TRBD1. CDR3 size: 14 residues. V lost 6 bases and J lost 8; bases outside the gene matches: 9. Germline-derived CDR1 and CDR2 are SNHLY and FYNNEI.